Shown below are 18 T cell receptor beta chains from a single sample sequenced in a study of memory CD4+ T cells and cytomegalovirus serostatus. Single viable CD3+CD4+CD8-CD45RO+ cells were sorted as the memory CD4+ T cells. Clones were sequenced by immunoSEQ multiplex PCR, and TCRdb holds only the in-frame ones, with some missing. The sample lists under 50,000 clones, around 79% seen once, with roughly 0.8% in the top ten. Material for sequencing was memory CD4+ T cells from blood. The source is an adult in good health and CMV-seronegative.

This sequence joins TRBV4-2 and TRBJ2-2, with 10 bases matching TRBD2. The CDR3 sequence is 16 residues long. Per germline, CDR1 LGHNA and CDR2 YNFKEQ. V dropped 1 base and J dropped 1; count of bases not matched to a gene: 0. Here the CDR3 DNA reads TGTGCCAGCAGCCAAGTAGCGGGGGGGAACACCGGGGAGCTGTTTTTT. It encodes CASSQVAGGNTGELFF.

The chain is built from TRBV4-2 and TRBJ1-3; D is perhaps TRBD1 (5 bases). From germline, CDR1 is LGHNA and CDR2 YNFKEQ. The CDR3 runs to 17 residues. V was cut by 0 bases and J by 0 bases, with 12 bases left in between. CDR3 residues: CASSQDPQGHSGNTIYF. The CDR3 DNA is TGTGCCAGCAGCCAAGATCCGCAGGGCCACTCTGGAAACACCATATATTTT.

The chain combines TRBV19 with TRBJ2-1; 8 bases map to TRBD1. This CDR3 comprises 16 residues. Germline values: CDR1 LNHDA, CDR2 SQIVND (reference sequence). With V trimmed by 6 bases and J by 6 bases, 13 bases remained unmatched. DNA of the CDR3: TGTGCCAGTAGCTCCAACCGCGGGACAGGCCGCAATGAGCAGTTCTTC. This gives the protein CASSSNRGTGRNEQFF.

The chain joins TRBV5-6 to TRBJ1-2, with unresolved D. The germline CDR1 and CDR2 sequences are SGHDT and YYEEEE. V was pared by 4 bases and J by 8 bases, with 18 bases between. The CDR3 sequence is 14 residues long. CDR3 residues: CASSVVIGAGGYTF. The CDR3 region has the DNA TGTGCCAGCAGCGTGGTAATCGGCGCTGGGGGCTACACCTTC.

This clone was detected only a few times. The genes are TRBV19 and TRBJ2-3; 8 nucleotides align to TRBD1. V lost 8 bases and J lost 4; bases outside the gene matches: 5. Looked up from germline, CDR1 is LNHDA and CDR2 is SQIVND (reference sequence). The length of the CDR3 is 13 residues. CDR3 sequence (DNA): TGTGCCAGTCGGACAGGGAGGTCAGATACGCAGTATTTT. Residues: CASRTGRSDTQYF.

The V call is TRBV11-2, the J call TRBJ1-6; 8 nucleotides agree with TRBD1. CDR1 SGHAT and CDR2 FQNNGV come from the germline V gene. Germline trimming cut 3 bases from V and 10 bases from J; bases unmatched to any gene: 8. CDR3 length: 15 amino acids. CDR3: CASSLEQGAWSPLHF. CDR3 nucleotides: TGTGCCAGCAGCTTGGAGCAGGGGGCATGGTCACCCCTCCACTTT.

The chain couples TRBV14 to TRBJ2-1, with TRBD1 identical over 7 bases. The CDR3 spans 15 residues. With V trimmed by 0 bases and J by 6 bases, 5 bases remained unmatched. The germline gives CDR1 SGHDN, CDR2 FVKESK. The CDR3: CASSQDRAGGNEQFF. For the CDR3, the DNA is TGTGCCAGCAGCCAAGATAGGGCAGGGGGCAATGAGCAGTTCTTC.

The V gene is TRBV19, the J gene TRBJ1-4; D unclear. This CDR3 comprises 14 residues. V was pared by 1 base and J by 7 bases, with 10 bases between. CDR1 LNHDA and CDR2 SQIVND come from the germline V gene (reference sequence). The CDR3, as DNA: TGTGCCAGTAGTATAGGGGGTTTTCGTGAAAAACTGTTTTTT. Translated, it gives CASSIGGFREKLFF.

This chain joins TRBV28 and TRBJ1-2; no clear D gene. This CDR3 is 12 amino acids long. Germline loops: CDR1 MDHEN, CDR2 SYDVKM. The V and J ends lost 5 bases and 8 bases respectively, with 12 bases between them. CDR3 in DNA: TGTGCCAGCAGTCTTCAAGTTGGGGGCTACACCTTC. The encoded protein is CASSLQVGGYTF.

The chain carries TRBV18 and TRBJ1-5; D gene unclear. CDR3 length: 13 amino acids. V lost 2 bases to trimming and J lost 5 bases, with 7 bases between them. Looked up from germline, CDR1 is KGHSH and CDR2 is LQKENI. CDR3 region: CASSPRKDQPQHF. The CDR3 DNA follows: TGTGCCAGCTCACCAAGGAAAGATCAGCCCCAGCATTTT.

Only a few counts were recorded for this clone. This chain joins TRBV6-5 and TRBJ1-3; D might be TRBD1 (6 bases). Germline V CDR1 and CDR2: MNHEY, SVGAGI. The length of the CDR3 is 14 residues. V was cut by 2 bases and J by 3 bases, with 8 bases left in between. The CDR3 protein is CASSYRGGGNTIYF. The CDR3, as DNA: TGTGCCAGCAGTTACAGGGGGGGTGGAAACACCATATATTTT.

This clone was counted between two and nine times. The V gene is TRBV30, the J gene TRBJ1-1, with D unclear. Germline V gene data show CDR1 as GTSNPN and CDR2 as SVGIG (reference sequence). The ends were cut back, 0 bases at V and 0 bases at J, with 5 bases in the middle. This CDR3 is built from 13 residues. The CDR3 region has the DNA TGTGCCTGGAGTGTTGAACTGAACACTGAAGCTTTCTTT. This sequence encodes CAWSVELNTEAFF.

Note on this clone: One end of the junction fails to match germline, which may point to a read error. This sequence joins TRBV10-2 and TRBJ1-5; no clear D gene. In germline, CDR1 is WSHSY, CDR2 SAAADI. The CDR3 has 13 amino acids. CDR3 coding DNA: TGTGCCAGCACCCTAGAACCGATTCAGCCCCAGCATTTT. It yields the protein CASTLEPIQPQHF.

The rearrangement links TRBV7-9 to TRBJ2-5, with D perhaps matching TRBD1 (5 bases). The CDR3 has 14 amino acids. Trimming pared 1 base from V and 7 bases from J, leaving 13 bases between. Germline CDR1 is SEHNR and CDR2 is FQNEAQ (reference sequence). As DNA, the CDR3 is TGTGCCAGCAGCTTAGGAGCCGCAGACAGGACCCAGTACTTC. Translating gives CASSLGAADRTQYF.

The chain employs TRBV6-5 and TRBJ1-1; a weak D match, TRBD1 (6 bases). V lost 5 bases, J lost 1 base, and 14 bases lay in between. Germline V gene lookup returns CDR1 MNHEY and CDR2 SVGAGI. There are 15 residues in the CDR3. The CDR3, as DNA: TGTGCCAGCAGTCGTGCGGGGGCTGGGAACACTGAAGCTTTCTTT. Translating gives CASSRAGAGNTEAFF.

In this sample, this clone turned up once. This chain joins TRBV7-2 and TRBJ1-1; D is undetermined. V was shortened by 6 bases and J by 8 bases, with 13 bases between the two germline ends. Germline V gives CDR1 SGHTA, CDR2 FQGNSA. The CDR3 is made up of 12 amino acids. DNA of the CDR3: TGTGCCAGCAGTCAATCAGACGGAGAAGCTTTCTTT. It yields the protein CASSQSDGEAFF.

CDR3 sequence: CASTFRGVYEQYF. CDR3 sequence (DNA): TGTGCCAGCACATTCCGGGGGGTCTACGAGCAGTACTTC. This chain connects TRBV7-8 to TRBJ2-7; TRBD2 matches 7 bases. From germline, CDR1 is SGHVS and CDR2 FQNEAQ. V was pared by 7 bases and J by 3 bases, with 6 bases of the junction left unmatched. The CDR3 is 13 amino acids.

The DNA for the CDR3 is TGTGCCAGCAGCCCTGCCGGGAGGCAAGAGACCCAGTACTTC. It is translated as CASSPAGRQETQYF. The chain recombines TRBV11-3 with TRBJ2-5, with TRBD2 identical over 7 bases. CDR3 length: 14 residues. The V and J ends lost 5 bases and 2 bases, in that order; junction bases with no gene match: 5. Germline V lookup: CDR1 SGHNT, CDR2 YENEEA. Using reference TRBV11-3 and TRBJ2-5 for the parts outside the CDR3, the full variable domain is EAGVVQSPRYKIIEKKQPVAFWCNPISGHNTLYWYLQNLGQGPELLIRYENEEAVDDSQLPKDRFSAERLKGVDSTLKIQPAELGDSAVYLCASSPAGRQETQYFGPGTRLLVL.